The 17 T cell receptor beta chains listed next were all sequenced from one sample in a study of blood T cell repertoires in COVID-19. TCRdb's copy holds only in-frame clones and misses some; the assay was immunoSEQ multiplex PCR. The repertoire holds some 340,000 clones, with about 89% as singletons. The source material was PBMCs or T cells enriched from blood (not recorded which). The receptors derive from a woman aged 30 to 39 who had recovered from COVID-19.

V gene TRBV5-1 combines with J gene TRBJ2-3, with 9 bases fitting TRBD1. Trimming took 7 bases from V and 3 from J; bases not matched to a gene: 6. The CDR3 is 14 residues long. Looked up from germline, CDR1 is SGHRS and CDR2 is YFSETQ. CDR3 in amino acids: CASGTTGGTDTQYF. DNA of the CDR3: TGCGCCAGCGGGACGACAGGGGGGACAGATACGCAGTATTTT.

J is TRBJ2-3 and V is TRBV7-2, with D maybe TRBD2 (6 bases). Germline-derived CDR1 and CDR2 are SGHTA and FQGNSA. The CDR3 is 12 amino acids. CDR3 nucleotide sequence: TGTGCGACGAAGTGGGGGGCAGATACGCAGTATTTT. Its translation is CATKWGADTQYF.

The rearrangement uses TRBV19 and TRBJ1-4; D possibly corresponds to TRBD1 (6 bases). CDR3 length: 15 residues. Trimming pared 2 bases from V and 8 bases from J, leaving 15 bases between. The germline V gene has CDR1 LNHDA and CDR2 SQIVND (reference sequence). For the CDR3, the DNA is TGTGCCAGTAGTATAAGCGCAGGGGTACTCGAAAAACTGTTTTTT. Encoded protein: CASSISAGVLEKLFF.

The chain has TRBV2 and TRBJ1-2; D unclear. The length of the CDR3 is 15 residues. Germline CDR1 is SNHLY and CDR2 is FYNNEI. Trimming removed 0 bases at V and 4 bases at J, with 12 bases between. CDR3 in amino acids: CASSEAGGMGYGYTF. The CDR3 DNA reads TGTGCCAGCAGTGAAGCTGGAGGGATGGGCTATGGCTACACCTTC.

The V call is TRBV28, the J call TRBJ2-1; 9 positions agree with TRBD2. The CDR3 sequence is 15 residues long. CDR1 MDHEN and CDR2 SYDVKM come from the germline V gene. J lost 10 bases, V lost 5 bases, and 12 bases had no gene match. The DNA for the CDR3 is TGTGCCAGCAGTATCAGCCTAGCGGGGCCGCCGGAGCAGTTCTTC. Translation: CASSISLAGPPEQFF.

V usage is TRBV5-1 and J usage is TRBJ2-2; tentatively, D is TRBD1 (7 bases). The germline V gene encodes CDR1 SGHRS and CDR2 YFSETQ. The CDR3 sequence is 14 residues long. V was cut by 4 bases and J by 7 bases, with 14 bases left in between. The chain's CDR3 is CASSARQGGGELFF. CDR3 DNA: TGCGCCAGCAGCGCCAGACAGGGAGGCGGGGAGCTGTTTTTT.

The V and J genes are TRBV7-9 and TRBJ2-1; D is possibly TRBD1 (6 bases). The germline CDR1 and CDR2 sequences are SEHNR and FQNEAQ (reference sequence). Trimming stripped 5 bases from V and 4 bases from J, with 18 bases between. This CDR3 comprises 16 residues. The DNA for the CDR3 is TGTGCCAGCAGCCCGCGTAGGGGGATGGGATACAATGAGCAGTTCTTC. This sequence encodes CASSPRRGMGYNEQFF.

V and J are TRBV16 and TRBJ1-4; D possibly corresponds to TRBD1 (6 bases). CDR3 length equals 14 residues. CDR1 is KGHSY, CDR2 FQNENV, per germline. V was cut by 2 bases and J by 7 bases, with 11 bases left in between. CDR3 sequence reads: CASSQRTATEKLFF. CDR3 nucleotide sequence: TGTGCCAGCAGCCAAAGGACAGCGACTGAAAAACTGTTTTTT.

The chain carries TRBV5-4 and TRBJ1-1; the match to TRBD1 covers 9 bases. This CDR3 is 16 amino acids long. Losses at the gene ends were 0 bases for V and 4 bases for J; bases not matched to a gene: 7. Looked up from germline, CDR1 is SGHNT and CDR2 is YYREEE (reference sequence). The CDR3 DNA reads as TGTGCCAGCAGCTTGGGTGTACGGGACAGGGCCACTGAAGCTTTCTTT. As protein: CASSLGVRDRATEAFF.

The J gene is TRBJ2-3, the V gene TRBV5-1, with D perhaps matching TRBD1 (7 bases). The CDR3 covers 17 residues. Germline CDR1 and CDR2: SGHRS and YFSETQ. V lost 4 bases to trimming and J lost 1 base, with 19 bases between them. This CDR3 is CASSRGFRGWGTDTQYF. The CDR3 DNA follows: TGCGCCAGCAGCCGGGGGTTCAGGGGGTGGGGCACAGATACGCAGTATTTT. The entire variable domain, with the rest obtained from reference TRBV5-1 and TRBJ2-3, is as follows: KAGVTQTPRYLIKTRGQQVTLSCSPISGHRSVSWYQQTPGQGLQFLFEYFSETQRNKGNFPGRFSGRQFSNSRSEMNVSTLELGDSALYLCASSRGFRGWGTDTQYFGPGTRLTVL.

Written as DNA, the CDR3 is TGCGCCAGCAGCTGGTCGGGACACCAGAACACTGAAGCTTTCTTT. This sequence encodes CASSWSGHQNTEAFF. The chain has TRBV5-1 and TRBJ1-1; D possibly corresponds to TRBD1 (6 bases). With 3 bases removed from V and 1 base from J, the gap between germline ends came to 13 bases. Germline lookup yields CDR1 SGHRS and CDR2 YFSETQ. The CDR3 runs 15 residues.

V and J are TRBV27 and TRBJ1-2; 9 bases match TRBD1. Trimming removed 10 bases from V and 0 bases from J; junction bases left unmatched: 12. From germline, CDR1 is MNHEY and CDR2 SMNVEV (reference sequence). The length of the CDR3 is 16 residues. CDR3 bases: TGTGCCAAACCCGGGACAGGGCACCAGACTAACTATGGCTACACCTTC. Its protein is CAKPGTGHQTNYGYTF.

CDR3 loop: CASSGTGYTGELFF. CDR3 bases: TGTGCCAGCAGTGGGACAGGGTACACCGGGGAGCTGTTTTTT. The chain links TRBV27 to TRBJ2-2; TRBD1 aligns across 9 bases. CDR3 length: 14 residues. CDR1 is MNHEY and CDR2 is SMNVEV in the germline V gene (reference sequence). Trimming cost V 5 bases and J 3 bases; bases outside gene matches: 1.

The CDR3 spells CASSSATENYGYTF. The CDR3 DNA is TGCGCCAGCAGCTCCGCGACAGAGAACTATGGCTACACCTTC. The chain is built from TRBV5-1 and TRBJ1-2; possible D gene TRBD1, 5 bases. The germline V gene has CDR1 SGHRS and CDR2 YFSETQ. Trimming took 3 bases from V and 2 from J, leaving 11 bases between them. The CDR3 runs to 14 residues.

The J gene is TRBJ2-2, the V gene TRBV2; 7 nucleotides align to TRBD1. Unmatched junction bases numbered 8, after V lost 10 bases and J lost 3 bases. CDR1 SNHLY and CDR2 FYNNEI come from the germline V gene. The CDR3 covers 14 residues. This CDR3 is CATVRDRHTGELFF. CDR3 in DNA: TGTGCCACTGTCCGGGACAGACACACCGGGGAGCTGTTTTTT.

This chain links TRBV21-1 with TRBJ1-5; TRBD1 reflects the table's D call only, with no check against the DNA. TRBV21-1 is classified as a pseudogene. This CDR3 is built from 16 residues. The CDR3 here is CASSNHRTGDNQPQHF. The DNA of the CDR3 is TGTGCCAGCAGCAACCACCGGACAGGGGATAATCAGCCCCAGCATTTT.

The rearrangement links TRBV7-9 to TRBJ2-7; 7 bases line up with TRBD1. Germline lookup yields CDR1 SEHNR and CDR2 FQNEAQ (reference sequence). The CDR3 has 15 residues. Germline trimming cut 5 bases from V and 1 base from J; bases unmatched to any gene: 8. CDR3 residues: CASSGWDSLSYEQYF. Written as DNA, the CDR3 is TGTGCCAGCAGCGGATGGGACAGCTTATCCTACGAGCAGTACTTC.